The 26 T cell receptor beta chains in this list originate from one sample, sequenced in a study of TIL therapy for anti-PD-1-resistant metastatic lung cancer. The time point here: pre-treatment sample, taken before nivolumab and TIL therapy. Sequencing used immunoSEQ v3. Sequencing used immunoSEQ multiplex PCR; TCRdb keeps in-frame clones, though not all of them. The sample yields about 55,000 clones, 75% to 85% seen once. The sequencing used blood, collected at baseline. Receptors were obtained from a person aged 25-85 years with non-small cell lung cancer.

The chain joins TRBV4-1 to TRBJ1-4, with TRBD1 identical over 8 bases. Trimming took 2 bases from V and 8 from J; bases not matched to a gene: 10. The CDR3 is made up of 16 amino acids. Germline V gene sequence: CDR1 MGHRA, CDR2 YSYEKL. CDR3 amino acids: CASSQLHRGTREKLFF. In DNA, the CDR3 is TGCGCCAGCAGCCAACTTCACAGGGGGACGAGGGAAAAACTGTTTTTT.

The gene calls are TRBV6-2 or TRBV6-3 and TRBJ1-5; D possibly corresponds to TRBD1 (5 bases). The CDR3 consists of 14 residues. With 5 bases removed from V and 1 base from J, the gap between germline ends came to 9 bases. The germline V gene encodes CDR1 MNHEY and CDR2 SVGEGT. CDR3 protein: CASSERQSNQPQHF. CDR3 in DNA: TGTGCCAGCAGTGAGAGACAGAGCAATCAGCCCCAGCATTTT.

The chain links TRBV3-1 (or the pseudogene TRBV3-2) to TRBJ2-1, with 8 bases matching TRBD1. The length of the CDR3 is 15 residues. Trimming removed 5 bases from V and 8 bases from J; junction bases left unmatched: 11. CDR1 LGHDT and CDR2 YNNKEL come from the germline V gene (reference sequence). CDR3 DNA sequence: TGTGCCAGCAGCGATGGACAGGGCCTTCTCGATGAGCAGTTCTTC. Its protein product is CASSDGQGLLDEQFF.

A single count supports this clone. V and J are TRBV7-3 and TRBJ2-7, with D perhaps matching TRBD2 (6 bases). Trimming shortened V by 2 bases and J by 3 bases, and 14 bases separated the two germline ends. Germline V gene sequence: CDR1 SGHTA, CDR2 FQGTGA. CDR3 length equals 15 residues. The CDR3 bases are TGTGCCAGCAGCTTACAAATCGGGGGAAGCTACGAGCAGTACTTC. Amino acids: CASSLQIGGSYEQYF.

The chain uses TRBV27 and TRBJ2-7, with a possible D match to TRBD2 (5 bases). CDR1 is MNHEY and CDR2 is SMNVEV in the germline V gene (reference sequence). This CDR3 spans 12 amino acids. The ends were cut back, 5 bases at V and 6 bases at J, with 11 bases in the middle. CDR3 sequence reads: CASSPLVGEQYF. The CDR3, as DNA: TGTGCCAGCAGTCCACTAGTAGGCGAGCAGTACTTC.

This chain links TRBV24-1 with TRBJ2-2; D tentatively fits TRBD1 or TRBD2 (6 bases each). V shed 3 bases and J shed 0 bases, with 10 bases lying between them. The CDR3 totals 16 residues. The germline CDR1 and CDR2 sequences are KGHDR and SFDVKD. The CDR3 region has the DNA TGTGCCACCAGTGATCCGGGGGCCGCGAACACCGGGGAGCTGTTTTTT. It is translated as CATSDPGAANTGELFF.

This chain joins TRBV28 and TRBJ2-1; D is possibly TRBD2 (6 bases). Germline V gene sequence: CDR1 MDHEN, CDR2 SYDVKM. The CDR3 loop spans 16 amino acids. V was cut by 2 bases and J by 2 bases, with 13 bases left in between. The CDR3 DNA reads TGTGCCAGCAGTTTAGGAGGGACGTCTACCTACAATGAGCAGTTCTTC. Amino acids: CASSLGGTSTYNEQFF.

This chain joins TRBV28 and TRBJ1-3; 10 bases map to TRBD1. J was trimmed by 3 bases and V by 4 bases; bases with no gene match: 6. Germline V CDR1 and CDR2: MDHEN, SYDVKM. This CDR3 contains 16 residues. The CDR3 bases are TGTGCCAGCAGTTCGGGACAGGGGCCCTTTGGAAACACCATATATTTT. It translates to CASSSGQGPFGNTIYF.

In its sample, this clone was seen once. The chain links TRBV7-2 to TRBJ2-7; D remains unclear. Germline CDR1 is SGHTA and CDR2 is FQGNSA. CDR3 length: 12 residues. V was pared by 3 bases and J by 4 bases, with 7 bases between. In DNA form, the CDR3 reads TGTGCCAGCAGCTTGACCCCTTACGAGCAGTACTTC. Amino acid sequence: CASSLTPYEQYF.

The rearrangement joins TRBV11-3 to TRBJ2-1, with 9 positions matching TRBD1. The CDR3 runs to 15 residues. Germline CDR1 is SGHNT and CDR2 is YENEEA. Unmatched junction bases numbered 7, after V lost 5 bases and J lost 5 bases. CDR3 protein: CASSQQGAQNNEQFF. The CDR3 nucleotides read TGTGCCAGCAGCCAACAGGGGGCGCAGAACAATGAGCAGTTCTTC.

This clone was recorded once. The rearrangement uses TRBV6-6 and TRBJ2-7, with a possible D match to TRBD1 (6 bases). Trimming stripped 6 bases from V and 6 bases from J, with 12 bases between. Germline loops: CDR1 MNHNY, CDR2 SVGAGI (reference sequence). The CDR3 spans 12 residues. This chain's CDR3 is CASSPQGSEQYF. The CDR3 nucleotides read TGTGCCAGCAGCCCGCAGGGGAGCGAGCAGTACTTC.

The chain uses TRBV19 and TRBJ2-3; weak D call: TRBD2 (5 bases). Germline lookup yields CDR1 LNHDA and CDR2 SQIVND (reference sequence). Trimming left V 5 bases short and J 5 bases short, with 17 bases between. This CDR3 contains 15 residues. The chain's CDR3 is CASSGGRDGQDTQYF. Here the CDR3 DNA reads TGTGCCAGTAGTGGTGGCCGGGATGGTCAAGATACGCAGTATTTT.

The rearrangement uses TRBV6-2 or TRBV6-3 and TRBJ2-7; a possible D gene is TRBD1 (5 bases). Trimming pared 7 bases from V and 2 bases from J, leaving 18 bases between. The CDR3 runs to 15 residues. The germline V gene encodes CDR1 MNHEY and CDR2 SVGEGT. CDR3 nucleotide sequence: TGTGCCAGCACCCCCCTACAGGAAGGAACCTACGAGCAGTACTTC. Its protein product is CASTPLQEGTYEQYF.

The chain recombines TRBV15 with TRBJ2-7, with unresolved D. This CDR3 comprises 13 residues. V was clipped by 0 bases and J by 4 bases, with 7 bases between them. Per the germline V gene, CDR1 is LNHNV and CDR2 is YYDKDF (reference sequence). CDR3: CATSRDMGYEQYF. The CDR3 nucleotides read TGTGCCACCAGCAGAGATATGGGGTACGAGCAGTACTTC.

This clone has a single count. The chain has TRBV10-1 and TRBJ2-1, with 9 nucleotides matching TRBD1. Germline V CDR1 and CDR2: WNHNN, SYGVQD (reference sequence). With V trimmed by 5 bases and J by 5 bases, 4 bases remained unmatched. The CDR3 consists of 14 residues. The CDR3 reads CASSPGTGHNEQFF. The CDR3 nucleotides read TGCGCCAGCAGTCCCGGGACAGGGCACAATGAGCAGTTCTTC.

The CDR3 DNA reads TGCGCCAGCAGCCCGGGACGGTATAATTCACCCCTCCACTTT. Translation: CASSPGRYNSPLHF. The chain is built from TRBV5-1 and TRBJ1-6, with TRBD1 as a possible D gene (5 bases). V was pared by 4 bases and J by 4 bases, with 9 bases between. Per germline, CDR1 SGHRS and CDR2 YFSETQ. The CDR3 sequence is 14 residues long.

The rearrangement joins TRBV10-1 to TRBJ2-7; TRBD2 matches at 8 bases. CDR1 and CDR2 (germline): WNHNN, SYGVQD (reference sequence). The CDR3 runs 15 residues. V dropped 0 bases and J dropped 6; count of bases not matched to a gene: 7. CDR3 DNA: TGCGCCAGCAGTGAGTCGAGGGCCGGGGGGGGCGAGCAGTACTTC. Its protein is CASSESRAGGGEQYF.

The chain is built from TRBV28 and TRBJ2-7; TRBD2 is a possible D gene (5 bases). Trimming pared 5 bases from V and 4 bases from J, leaving 18 bases between. The CDR3 consists of 15 residues. Looked up from germline, CDR1 is MDHEN and CDR2 is SYDVKM. CDR3 sequence reads: CASSPLGGSLYEQYF. The DNA of the CDR3 is TGTGCCAGCAGTCCCCTAGGAGGCAGCTTATACGAGCAGTACTTC.

This chain's CDR3 is CAALGTDNEKLFF. CDR3 DNA: TGTGCCGCTCTCGGGACAGATAATGAAAAACTGTTTTTT. The genes are TRBV28 and TRBJ1-4; 7 nucleotides align to TRBD1. The CDR3 consists of 13 residues. Germline V gene sequence: CDR1 MDHEN, CDR2 SYDVKM. The ends lost 11 bases at V and 4 bases at J; junction bases unmatched: 7.

The gene calls are TRBV28 and TRBJ1-2, with 8 bases that match TRBD1. The V gene end was trimmed by 2 bases and the J gene end by 6 bases; junction bases not matched to a gene: 14. Per germline, CDR1 MDHEN and CDR2 SYDVKM. The length of the CDR3 is 17 residues. CDR3 in DNA: TGTGCCAGCAGTTTAAGGGACAGGAGGATCCTTGATGATGGCTACACCTTC. It codes for CASSLRDRRILDDGYTF.

This clone was counted once. CDR3 residues: CASSLSGGTDSTDTQYF. The CDR3 DNA is TGTGCCAGCAGCTTGTCAGGAGGGACGGACAGCACAGATACGCAGTATTTT. The J gene is TRBJ2-3, the V gene TRBV7-3; possibly TRBD2 for D (6 bases). Germline CDR1 and CDR2: SGHTA and FQGTGA. CDR3 size: 17 residues. V lost 3 bases to trimming and J lost 0 bases, with 16 bases between them. The full variable domain, rest sourced from reference TRBV7-3 and TRBJ2-3, is GAGVSQTPSNKVTEKGKYVELRCDPISGHTALYWYRQSLGQGPEFLIYFQGTGAADDSGLPNDRFFAVRPEGSVSTLKIQRTERGDSAVYLCASSLSGGTDSTDTQYFGPGTRLTVL.

V usage is TRBV6-2 or TRBV6-3 and J usage is TRBJ2-1; no firm D call. The germline V gene encodes CDR1 MNHEY and CDR2 SVGEGT. The CDR3 contains 15 residues. The ends were cut back, 6 bases at V and 2 bases at J, with 14 bases in the middle. This CDR3 is CASSPSSGTYNEQFF. CDR3 nucleotides: TGTGCCAGCAGCCCCTCTTCTGGCACCTACAATGAGCAGTTCTTC.

This chain connects TRBV10-3 to TRBJ1-6; TRBD1 is a possible D gene (6 bases). V was clipped by 4 bases and J by 14 bases, with 24 bases between them. Germline CDR1 reads ENHRY; CDR2 reads SYGVKD. The CDR3 is made up of 16 amino acids. The CDR3 here is CAISGTGFRASGALHF. The CDR3 DNA reads as TGTGCCATCAGTGGAACAGGGTTTAGGGCCTCGGGGGCCCTCCACTTT.

A few counts support this clone. The J gene is TRBJ1-2, the V gene TRBV7-6; 8 bases are a match to TRBD1. Trimming cost V 5 bases and J 6 bases; bases outside gene matches: 5. The CDR3 spans 13 residues. Germline loops: CDR1 SGHVS, CDR2 FNYEAQ. CDR3 amino acids: CASSQGTGDGYTF. In DNA form, the CDR3 reads TGTGCCAGCAGCCAAGGGACAGGCGATGGCTACACCTTC.

The gene calls are TRBV6-2 or TRBV6-3 and TRBJ2-7; D may match TRBD1 or TRBD2 (5 bases each). Deletions cut 6 bases from V and 3 bases from J, with 21 bases between. This CDR3 is 16 amino acids long. Germline V CDR1 and CDR2: MNHEY, SVGEGT. DNA of the CDR3: TGTGCCAGCAGCCAACTCGGGGCGGCAGGACTCTACGAGCAGTACTTC. It specifies CASSQLGAAGLYEQYF.

This clone was detected once. The rearrangement joins TRBV10-3 to TRBJ2-7; D uncertain. Germline V gene sequence: CDR1 ENHRY, CDR2 SYGVKD. The length of the CDR3 is 16 residues. With 0 bases removed from V and 1 base from J, the gap between germline ends came to 13 bases. In nucleotides, the CDR3 is TGTGCCATCAGTGAGTCAAGTCATGGCGGTTCCTACGAGCAGTACTTC. It is translated as CAISESSHGGSYEQYF.